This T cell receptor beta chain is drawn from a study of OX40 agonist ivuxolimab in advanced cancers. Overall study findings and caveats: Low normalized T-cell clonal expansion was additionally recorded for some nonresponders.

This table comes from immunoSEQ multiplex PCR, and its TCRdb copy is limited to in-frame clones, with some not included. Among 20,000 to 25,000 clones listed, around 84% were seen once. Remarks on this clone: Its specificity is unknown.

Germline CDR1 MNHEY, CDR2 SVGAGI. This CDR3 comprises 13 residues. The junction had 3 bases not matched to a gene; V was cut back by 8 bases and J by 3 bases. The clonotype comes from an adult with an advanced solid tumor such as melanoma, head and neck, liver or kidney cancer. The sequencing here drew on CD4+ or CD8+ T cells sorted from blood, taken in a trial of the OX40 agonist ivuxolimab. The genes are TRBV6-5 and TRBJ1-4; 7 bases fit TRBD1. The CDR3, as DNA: TGTGCCAGCCAGGGGGGGCCTAATGAAAAACTGTTTTTT. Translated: CASQGGPNEKLFF.